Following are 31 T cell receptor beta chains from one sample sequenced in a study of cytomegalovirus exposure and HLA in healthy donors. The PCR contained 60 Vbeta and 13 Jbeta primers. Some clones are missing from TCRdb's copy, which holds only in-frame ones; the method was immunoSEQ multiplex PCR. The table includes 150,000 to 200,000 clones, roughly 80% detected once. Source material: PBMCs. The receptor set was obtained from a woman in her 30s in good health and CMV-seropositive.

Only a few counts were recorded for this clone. The CDR3 nucleotides are TGTGCCACCAGCAGAGAAATTTCCATGGGACAGATTTATGGCTACACCTTC. Its translation: CATSREISMGQIYGYTF. The chain joins TRBV15 to TRBJ1-2; 7 bases fit TRBD1. V was clipped by 0 bases and J by 5 bases; unmatched bases: 12. The CDR3 consists of 17 residues. Germline lookup yields CDR1 LNHNV and CDR2 YYDKDF (reference sequence).

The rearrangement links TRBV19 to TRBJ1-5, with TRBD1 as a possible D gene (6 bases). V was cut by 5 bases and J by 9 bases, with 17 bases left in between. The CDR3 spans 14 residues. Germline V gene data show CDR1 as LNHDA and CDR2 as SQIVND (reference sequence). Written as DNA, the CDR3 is TGTGCCAGTAGTCTAATGACAGGATCGTGGCCCCAGCATTTT. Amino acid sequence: CASSLMTGSWPQHF.

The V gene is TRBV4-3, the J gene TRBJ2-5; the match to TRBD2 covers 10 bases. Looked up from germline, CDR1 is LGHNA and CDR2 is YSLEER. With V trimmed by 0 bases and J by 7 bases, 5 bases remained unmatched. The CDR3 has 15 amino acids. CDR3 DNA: TGCGCCAGCAGCCAAGATGCGGCTAGCGGGGGGACCCAGTACTTC. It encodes CASSQDAASGGTQYF.

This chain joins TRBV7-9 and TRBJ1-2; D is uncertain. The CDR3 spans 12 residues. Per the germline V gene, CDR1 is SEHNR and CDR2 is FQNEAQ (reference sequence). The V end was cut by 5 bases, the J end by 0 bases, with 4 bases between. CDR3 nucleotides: TGTGCCAGCAGCCAGGCTAACTATGGCTACACCTTC. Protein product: CASSQANYGYTF. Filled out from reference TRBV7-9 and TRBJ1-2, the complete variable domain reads DTGVSQNPRHKITKRGQNVTFRCDPISEHNRLYWYRQTLGQGPEFLTYFQNEAQLEKSRLLSDRFSAERPKGSFSTLEIQRTEQGDSAMYLCASSQANYGYTFGSGTRLTVV.

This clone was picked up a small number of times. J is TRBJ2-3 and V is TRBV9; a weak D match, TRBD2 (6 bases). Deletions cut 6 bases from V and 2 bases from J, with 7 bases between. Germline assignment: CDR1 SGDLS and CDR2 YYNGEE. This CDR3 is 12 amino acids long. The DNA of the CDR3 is TGTGCCAGCACGGGGGACACAGATACGCAGTATTTT. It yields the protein CASTGDTDTQYF.

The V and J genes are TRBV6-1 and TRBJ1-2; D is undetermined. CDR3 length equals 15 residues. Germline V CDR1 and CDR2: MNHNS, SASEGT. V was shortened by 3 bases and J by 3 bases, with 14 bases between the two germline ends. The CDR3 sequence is CASSDKLQEYYGYTF. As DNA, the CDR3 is TGTGCCAGCAGTGATAAGCTTCAGGAATACTATGGCTACACCTTC.

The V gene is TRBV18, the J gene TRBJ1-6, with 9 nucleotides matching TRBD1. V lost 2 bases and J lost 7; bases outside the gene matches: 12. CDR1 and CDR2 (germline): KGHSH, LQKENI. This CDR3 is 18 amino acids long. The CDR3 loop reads CASSPSAGTGYSNSPLHF. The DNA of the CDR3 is TGTGCCAGCTCACCATCAGCCGGGACAGGGTATTCGAATTCACCCCTCCACTTT.

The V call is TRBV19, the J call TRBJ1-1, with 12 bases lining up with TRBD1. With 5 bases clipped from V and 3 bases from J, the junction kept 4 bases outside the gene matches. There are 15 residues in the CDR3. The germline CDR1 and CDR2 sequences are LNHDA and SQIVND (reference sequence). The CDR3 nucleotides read TGTGCCAGTAGTCCCCGGGACAGGGGGCACACTGAAGCTTTCTTT. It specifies CASSPRDRGHTEAFF.

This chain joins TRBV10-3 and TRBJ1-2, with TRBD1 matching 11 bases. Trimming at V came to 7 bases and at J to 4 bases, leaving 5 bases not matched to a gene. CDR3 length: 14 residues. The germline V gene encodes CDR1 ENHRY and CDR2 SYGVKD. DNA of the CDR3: TGTGCCATCAAGGGGGACAGGGGGTCCTATGGCTACACCTTC. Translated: CAIKGDRGSYGYTF.

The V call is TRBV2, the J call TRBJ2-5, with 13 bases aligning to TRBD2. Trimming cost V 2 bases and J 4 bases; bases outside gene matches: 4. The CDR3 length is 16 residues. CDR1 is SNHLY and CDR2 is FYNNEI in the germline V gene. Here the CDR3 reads CASSESLAGGGETQYF. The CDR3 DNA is TGTGCCAGCAGTGAATCACTAGCGGGGGGGGGAGAGACCCAGTACTTC.

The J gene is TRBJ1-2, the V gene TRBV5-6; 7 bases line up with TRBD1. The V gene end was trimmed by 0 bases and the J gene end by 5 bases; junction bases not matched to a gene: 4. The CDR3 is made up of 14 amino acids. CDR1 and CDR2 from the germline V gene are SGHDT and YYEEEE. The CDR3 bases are TGTGCCAGCAGCTTGGGGACAGGATTTTATGGCTACACCTTC. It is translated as CASSLGTGFYGYTF.

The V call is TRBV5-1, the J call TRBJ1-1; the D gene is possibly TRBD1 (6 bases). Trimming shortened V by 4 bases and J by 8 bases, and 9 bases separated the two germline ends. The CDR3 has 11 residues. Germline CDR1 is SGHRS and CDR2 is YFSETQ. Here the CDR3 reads CASSVQGEAFF. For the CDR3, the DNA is TGCGCCAGCAGCGTTCAGGGGGAAGCTTTCTTT.

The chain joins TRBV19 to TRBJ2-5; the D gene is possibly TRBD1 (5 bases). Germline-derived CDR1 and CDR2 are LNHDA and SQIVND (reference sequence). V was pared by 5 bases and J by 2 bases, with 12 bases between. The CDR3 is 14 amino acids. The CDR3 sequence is CASSLTGFQETQYF. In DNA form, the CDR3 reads TGTGCCAGTAGTCTTACAGGTTTTCAAGAGACCCAGTACTTC.

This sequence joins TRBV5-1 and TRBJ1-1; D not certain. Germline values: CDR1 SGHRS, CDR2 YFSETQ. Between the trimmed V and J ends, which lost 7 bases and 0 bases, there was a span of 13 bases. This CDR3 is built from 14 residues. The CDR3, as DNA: TGCGCCAGCTCGATCCTCGGAGTGAACACTGAAGCTTTCTTT. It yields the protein CASSILGVNTEAFF.

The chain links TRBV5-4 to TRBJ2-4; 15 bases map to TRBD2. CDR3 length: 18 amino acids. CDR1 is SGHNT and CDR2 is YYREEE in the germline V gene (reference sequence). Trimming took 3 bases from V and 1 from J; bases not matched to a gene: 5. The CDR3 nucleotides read TGTGCCAGCAGCTGGACTAGCGGGGGGGCCGCTGCCAAAAACATTCAGTACTTC. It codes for CASSWTSGGAAAKNIQYF.

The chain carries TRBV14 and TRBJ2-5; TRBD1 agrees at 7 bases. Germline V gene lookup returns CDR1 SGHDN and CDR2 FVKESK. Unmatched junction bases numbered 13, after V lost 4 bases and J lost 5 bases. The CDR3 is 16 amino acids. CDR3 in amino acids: CASSLGYRGDRETQYF. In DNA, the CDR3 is TGTGCCAGCAGCCTCGGATACAGGGGAGATAGGGAGACCCAGTACTTC.

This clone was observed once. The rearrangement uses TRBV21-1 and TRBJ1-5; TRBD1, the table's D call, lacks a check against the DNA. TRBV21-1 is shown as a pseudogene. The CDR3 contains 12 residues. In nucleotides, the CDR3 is TGTGCCAGCATCGGACAGAACGGGCCCCAGCATTTT. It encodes CASIGQNGPQHF.

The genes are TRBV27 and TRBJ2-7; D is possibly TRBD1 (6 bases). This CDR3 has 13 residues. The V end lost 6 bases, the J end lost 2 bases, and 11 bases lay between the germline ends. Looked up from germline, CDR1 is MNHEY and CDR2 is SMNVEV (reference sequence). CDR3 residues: CASSPRGPYEQYF. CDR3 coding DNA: TGTGCCAGCAGCCCCAGGGGCCCCTACGAGCAGTACTTC.

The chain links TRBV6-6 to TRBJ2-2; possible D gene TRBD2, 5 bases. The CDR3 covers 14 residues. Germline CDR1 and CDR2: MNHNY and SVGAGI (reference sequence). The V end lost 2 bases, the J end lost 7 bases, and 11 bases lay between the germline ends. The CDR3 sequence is CASSYRLLGGELFF. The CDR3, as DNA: TGTGCCAGCAGTTACCGATTACTAGGCGGGGAGCTGTTTTTT.

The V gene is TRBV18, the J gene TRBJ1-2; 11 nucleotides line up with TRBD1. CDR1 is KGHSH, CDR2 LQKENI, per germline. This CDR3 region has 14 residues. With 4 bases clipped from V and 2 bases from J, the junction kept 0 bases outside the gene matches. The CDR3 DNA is TGTGCCAGCTCACGGACAGGGGGCAACTATGGCTACACCTTC. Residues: CASSRTGGNYGYTF.

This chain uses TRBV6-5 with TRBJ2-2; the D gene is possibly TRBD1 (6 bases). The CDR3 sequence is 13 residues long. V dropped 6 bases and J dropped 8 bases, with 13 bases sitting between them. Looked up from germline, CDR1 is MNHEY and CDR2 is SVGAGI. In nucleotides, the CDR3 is TGTGCCAGCAGCCGGGGACAACGGGGGGAGCTGTTTTTT. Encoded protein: CASSRGQRGELFF.

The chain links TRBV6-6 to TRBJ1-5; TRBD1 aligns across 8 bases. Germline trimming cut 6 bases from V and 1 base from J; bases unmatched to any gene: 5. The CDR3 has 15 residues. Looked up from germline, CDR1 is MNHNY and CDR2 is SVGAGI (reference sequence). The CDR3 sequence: CASSLHRGSNQPQHF. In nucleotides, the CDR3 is TGTGCCAGCAGCTTACACAGGGGGAGCAATCAGCCCCAGCATTTT.

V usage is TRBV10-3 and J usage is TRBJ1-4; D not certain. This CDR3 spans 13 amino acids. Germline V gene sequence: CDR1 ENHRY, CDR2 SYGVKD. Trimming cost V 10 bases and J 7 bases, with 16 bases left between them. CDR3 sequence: CATNKAGGEKLFF. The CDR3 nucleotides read TGTGCCACCAACAAGGCAGGAGGTGAAAAACTGTTTTTT.

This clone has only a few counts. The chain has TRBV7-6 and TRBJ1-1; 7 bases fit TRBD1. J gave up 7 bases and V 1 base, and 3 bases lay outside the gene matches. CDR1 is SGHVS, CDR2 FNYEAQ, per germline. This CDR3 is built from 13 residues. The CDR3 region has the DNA TGTGCCAGCAGCTTAGAACAGGGGCTTGAAGCTTTCTTT. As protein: CASSLEQGLEAFF.

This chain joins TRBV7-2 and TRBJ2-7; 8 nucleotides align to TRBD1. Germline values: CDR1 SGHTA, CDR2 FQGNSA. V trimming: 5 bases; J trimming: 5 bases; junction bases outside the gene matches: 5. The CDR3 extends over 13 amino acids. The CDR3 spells CASSPQGGDEQYF. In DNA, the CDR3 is TGTGCCAGCAGCCCACAGGGGGGCGACGAGCAGTACTTC.

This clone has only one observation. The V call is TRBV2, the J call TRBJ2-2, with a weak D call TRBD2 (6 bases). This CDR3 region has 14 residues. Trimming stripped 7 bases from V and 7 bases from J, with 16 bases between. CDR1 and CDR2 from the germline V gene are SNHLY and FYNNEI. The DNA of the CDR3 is TGTGCCAGCACTTCGGGACTTTCGGGCGGGGAGCTGTTTTTT. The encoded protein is CASTSGLSGGELFF.

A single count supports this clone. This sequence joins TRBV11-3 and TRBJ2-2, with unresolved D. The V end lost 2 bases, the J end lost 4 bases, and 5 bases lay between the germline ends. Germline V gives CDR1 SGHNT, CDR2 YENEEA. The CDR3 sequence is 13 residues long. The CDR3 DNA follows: TGTGCCAGCAGCTTACCATTCACCGGGGAGCTGTTTTTT. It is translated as CASSLPFTGELFF.

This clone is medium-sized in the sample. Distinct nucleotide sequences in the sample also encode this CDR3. The CDR3 region is CASSQIPRDTDYGYTF. Here the CDR3 DNA reads TGTGCCAGCAGCCAAATCCCCCGGGACACGGACTATGGCTACACCTTC. The chain joins TRBV4-2 to TRBJ1-2; possibly TRBD1 for D (6 bases). V lost 2 bases, J lost 3 bases, and 16 bases lay in between. The CDR3 length is 16 residues. Germline lookup yields CDR1 LGHNA and CDR2 YNFKEQ.

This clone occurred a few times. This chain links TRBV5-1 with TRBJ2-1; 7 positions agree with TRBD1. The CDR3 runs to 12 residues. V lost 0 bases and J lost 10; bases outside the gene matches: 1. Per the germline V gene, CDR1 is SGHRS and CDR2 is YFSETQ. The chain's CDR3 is CASSLGQGEQFF. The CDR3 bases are TGCGCCAGCAGCTTGGGACAGGGAGAGCAGTTCTTC.

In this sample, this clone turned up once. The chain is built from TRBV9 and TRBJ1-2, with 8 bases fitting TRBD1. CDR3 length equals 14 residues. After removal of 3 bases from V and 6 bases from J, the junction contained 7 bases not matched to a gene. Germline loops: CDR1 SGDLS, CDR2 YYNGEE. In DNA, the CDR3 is TGTGCCAGCAGCGCCGAACCACAGGGGGATGGCTACACCTTC. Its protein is CASSAEPQGDGYTF.

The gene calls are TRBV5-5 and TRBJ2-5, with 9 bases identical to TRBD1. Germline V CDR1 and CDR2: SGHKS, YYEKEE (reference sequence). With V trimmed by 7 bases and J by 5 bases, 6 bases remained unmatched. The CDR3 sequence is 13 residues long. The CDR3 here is CASSTGGAETQYF. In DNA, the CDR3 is TGTGCCAGCTCCACAGGGGGCGCGGAGACCCAGTACTTC.